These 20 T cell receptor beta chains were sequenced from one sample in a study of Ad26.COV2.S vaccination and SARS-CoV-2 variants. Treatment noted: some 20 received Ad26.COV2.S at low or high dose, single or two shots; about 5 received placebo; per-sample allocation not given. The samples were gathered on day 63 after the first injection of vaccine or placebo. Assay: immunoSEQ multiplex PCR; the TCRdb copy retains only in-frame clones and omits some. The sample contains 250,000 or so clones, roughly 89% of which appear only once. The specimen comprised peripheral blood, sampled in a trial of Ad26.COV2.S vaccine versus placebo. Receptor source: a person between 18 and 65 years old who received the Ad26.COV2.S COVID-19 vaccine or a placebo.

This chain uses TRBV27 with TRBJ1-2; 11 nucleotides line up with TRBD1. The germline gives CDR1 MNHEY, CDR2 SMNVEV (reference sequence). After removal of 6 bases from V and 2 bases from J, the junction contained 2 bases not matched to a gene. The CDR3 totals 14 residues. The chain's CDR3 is CASRRTGGNYGYTF. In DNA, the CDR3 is TGTGCCAGCAGAAGGACAGGGGGCAACTATGGCTACACCTTC.

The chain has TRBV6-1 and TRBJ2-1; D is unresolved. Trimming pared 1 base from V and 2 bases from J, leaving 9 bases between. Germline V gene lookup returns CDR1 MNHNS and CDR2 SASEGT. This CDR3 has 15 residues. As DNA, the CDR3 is TGTGCCAGCAGTGAAGGACTCCTACCCTACAATGAGCAGTTCTTC. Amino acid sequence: CASSEGLLPYNEQFF.

This CDR3 reads CASSLDPDYSDNEQFF. The CDR3 DNA sequence: TGTGCCAGCAGCTTGGATCCGGACTATAGTGACAATGAGCAGTTCTTC. The J gene is TRBJ2-1, the V gene TRBV5-4; possibly TRBD2 for D (6 bases). The CDR3 has 16 amino acids. The germline V and J ends were trimmed by 0 bases and 5 bases, with 15 bases remaining between them. Germline V gene lookup returns CDR1 SGHNT and CDR2 YYREEE (reference sequence).

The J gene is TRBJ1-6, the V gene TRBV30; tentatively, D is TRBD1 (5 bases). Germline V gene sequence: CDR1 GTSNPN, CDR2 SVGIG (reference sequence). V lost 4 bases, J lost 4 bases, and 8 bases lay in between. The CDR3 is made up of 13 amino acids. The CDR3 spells CAWTDSYNSPLHF. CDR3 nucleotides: TGTGCCTGGACAGACAGTTATAATTCACCCCTCCACTTT.

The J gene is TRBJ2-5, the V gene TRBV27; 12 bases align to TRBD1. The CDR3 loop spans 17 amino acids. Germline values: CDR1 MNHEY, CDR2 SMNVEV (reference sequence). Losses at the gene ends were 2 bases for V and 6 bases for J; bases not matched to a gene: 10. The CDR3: CASSLTPIGTGGKTQYF. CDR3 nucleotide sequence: TGTGCCAGCAGTTTAACACCTATTGGGACAGGGGGCAAGACCCAGTACTTC.

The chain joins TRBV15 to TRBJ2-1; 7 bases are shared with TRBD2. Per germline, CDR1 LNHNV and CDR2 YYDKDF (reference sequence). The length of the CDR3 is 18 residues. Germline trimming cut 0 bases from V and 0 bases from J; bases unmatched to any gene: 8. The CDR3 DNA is TGTGCCACCAGCAGAGATGTTCAACGCGGGAGCTCCTACAATGAGCAGTTCTTC. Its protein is CATSRDVQRGSSYNEQFF. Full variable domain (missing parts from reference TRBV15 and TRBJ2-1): DAMVIQNPRYQVTQFGKPVTLSCSQTLNHNVMYWYQQKSSQAPKLLFHYYDKDFNNEADTPDNFQSRRPNTSFCFLDIRSPGLGDTAMYLCATSRDVQRGSSYNEQFFGPGTRLTVL.

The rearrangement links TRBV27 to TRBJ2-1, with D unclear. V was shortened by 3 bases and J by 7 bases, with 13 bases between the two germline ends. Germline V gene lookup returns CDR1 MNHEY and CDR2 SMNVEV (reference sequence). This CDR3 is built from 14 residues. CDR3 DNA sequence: TGTGCCAGCAGTTTTGGCCGTTCGCTAAATGAGCAGTTCTTC. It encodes CASSFGRSLNEQFF.

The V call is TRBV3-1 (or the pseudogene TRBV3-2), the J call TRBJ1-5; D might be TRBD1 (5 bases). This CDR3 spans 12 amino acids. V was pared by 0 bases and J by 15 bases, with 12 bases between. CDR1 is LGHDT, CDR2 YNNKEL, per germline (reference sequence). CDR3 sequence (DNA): TGTGCCAGCAGCCAAGAGGGGCTGACGTTGCATTTT. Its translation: CASSQEGLTLHF.

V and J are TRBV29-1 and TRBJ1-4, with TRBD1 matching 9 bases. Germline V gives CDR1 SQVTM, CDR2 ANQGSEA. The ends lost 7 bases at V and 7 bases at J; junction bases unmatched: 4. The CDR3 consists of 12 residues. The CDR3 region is CSARQGVEKLFF. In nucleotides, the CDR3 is TGCAGCGCTAGACAGGGGGTTGAAAAACTGTTTTTT.

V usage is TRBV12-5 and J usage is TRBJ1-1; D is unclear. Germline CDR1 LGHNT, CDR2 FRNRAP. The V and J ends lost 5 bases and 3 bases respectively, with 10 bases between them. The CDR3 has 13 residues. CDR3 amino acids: CASGADGHTEAFF. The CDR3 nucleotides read TGTGCTAGTGGTGCGGACGGACACACTGAAGCTTTCTTT.

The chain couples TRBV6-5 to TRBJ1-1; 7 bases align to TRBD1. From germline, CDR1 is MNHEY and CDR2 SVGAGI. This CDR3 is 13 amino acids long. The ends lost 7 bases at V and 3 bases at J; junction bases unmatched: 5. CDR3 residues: CASKQGRDTEAFF. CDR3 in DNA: TGTGCCAGCAAACAGGGGCGGGACACTGAAGCTTTCTTT.

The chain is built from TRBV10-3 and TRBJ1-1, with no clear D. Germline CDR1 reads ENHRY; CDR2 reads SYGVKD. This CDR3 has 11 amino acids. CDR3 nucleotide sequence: TGTGCTACTGCCATGAACACTGAAGCTTTCTTT. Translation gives CATAMNTEAFF.

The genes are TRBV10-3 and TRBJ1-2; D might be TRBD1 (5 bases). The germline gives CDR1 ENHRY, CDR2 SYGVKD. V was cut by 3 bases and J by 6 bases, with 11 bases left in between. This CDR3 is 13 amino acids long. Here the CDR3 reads CAISEPGSNGYTF. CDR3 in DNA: TGTGCCATCAGTGAACCAGGGAGTAATGGCTACACCTTC.

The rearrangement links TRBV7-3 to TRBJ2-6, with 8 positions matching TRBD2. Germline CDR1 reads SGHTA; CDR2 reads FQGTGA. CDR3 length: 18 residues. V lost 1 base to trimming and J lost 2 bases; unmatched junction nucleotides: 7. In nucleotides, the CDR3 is TGTGCCAGCAGCTTAAATTACGGGGGGGCCACTGGGGCCAACGTCCTGACTTTC. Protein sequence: CASSLNYGGATGANVLTF. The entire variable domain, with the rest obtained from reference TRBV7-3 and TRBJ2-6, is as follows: GAGVSQTPSNKVTEKGKYVELRCDPISGHTALYWYRQSLGQGPEFLIYFQGTGAADDSGLPNDRFFAVRPEGSVSTLKIQRTERGDSAVYLCASSLNYGGATGANVLTFGAGSRLTVL.

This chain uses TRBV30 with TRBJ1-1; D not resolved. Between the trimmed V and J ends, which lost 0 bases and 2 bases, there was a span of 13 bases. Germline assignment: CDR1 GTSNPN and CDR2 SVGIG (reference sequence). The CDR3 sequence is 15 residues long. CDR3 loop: CAWSVQPGHNTEAFF. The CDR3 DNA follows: TGTGCCTGGAGTGTACAGCCAGGCCACAACACTGAAGCTTTCTTT.

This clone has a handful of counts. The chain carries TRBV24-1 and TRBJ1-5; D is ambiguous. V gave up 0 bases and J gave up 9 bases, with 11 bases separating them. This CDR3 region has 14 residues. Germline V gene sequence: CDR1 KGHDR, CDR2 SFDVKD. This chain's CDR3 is CATSDLRFEGPQHF. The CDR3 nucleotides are TGTGCCACCAGTGATTTGAGGTTCGAGGGGCCCCAGCATTTT.

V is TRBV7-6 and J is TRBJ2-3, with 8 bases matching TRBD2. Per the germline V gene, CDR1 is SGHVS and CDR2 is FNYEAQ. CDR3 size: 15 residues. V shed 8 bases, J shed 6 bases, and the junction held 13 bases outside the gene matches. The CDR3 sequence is CASAPLSGSVDTQYF. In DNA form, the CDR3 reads TGTGCCAGCGCCCCACTAAGCGGGAGTGTGGATACGCAGTATTTT.

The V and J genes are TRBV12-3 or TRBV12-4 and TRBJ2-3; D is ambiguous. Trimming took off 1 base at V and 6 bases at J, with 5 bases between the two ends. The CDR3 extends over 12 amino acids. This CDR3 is CASSLGGDTQYF. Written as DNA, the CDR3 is TGTGCCAGCAGTTTAGGCGGCGATACGCAGTATTTT.

The CDR3 reads CASSYSDGSSGNTIYF. CDR3 in DNA: TGTGCCAGCAGTTACTCAGACGGGTCCTCTGGAAACACCATATATTTT. The rearrangement links TRBV6-5 to TRBJ1-3, with D unclear. V was trimmed by 0 bases and J by 0 bases, leaving 9 bases between them. The CDR3 spans 16 residues. Germline loops: CDR1 MNHEY, CDR2 SVGAGI.

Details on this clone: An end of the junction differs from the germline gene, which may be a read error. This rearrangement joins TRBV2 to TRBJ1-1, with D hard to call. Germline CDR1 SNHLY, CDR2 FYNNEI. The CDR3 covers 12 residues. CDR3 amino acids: CASREGKAEAFF. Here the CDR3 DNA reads TGTGCCAGCAGGGAAGGGAAGGCTGAAGCTTTCTTT.